The 17 T cell receptor beta chains in this list originate from one sample, sequenced in a study of T cell responses to AZD1222 COVID-19 vaccine. TCRdb's table, derived via immunoSEQ multiplex PCR, lists solely in-frame clones and lacks some. The sample holds tens of thousands of clones, 75% to 85% seen once. The source was peripheral blood, collected on day 0 of AZD1222 vaccination. Every receptor here comes from an adult in good health.

This clone is categorized as medium-sized (0.01 to 0.1%). DNA for the CDR3: TGTGCCAGCTCATCGAGTCACAGGGAGAACACTGAAGCTTTCTTT. Its translation: CASSSSHRENTEAFF. The gene calls are TRBV18 and TRBJ1-1, with D maybe TRBD1 (6 bases). Germline V gene sequence: CDR1 KGHSH, CDR2 LQKENI. V was clipped by 5 bases and J by 1 base, with 14 bases between them. The CDR3 consists of 15 residues.

The chain is built from TRBV2 and TRBJ1-3; TRBD1 aligns across 9 bases. This CDR3 spans 15 amino acids. V gave up 6 bases and J gave up 2 bases; unmatched junction bases: 5. Germline V gives CDR1 SNHLY, CDR2 FYNNEI. The CDR3 sequence is CASRATGGTGNTIYF. In DNA, the CDR3 is TGTGCCAGCAGAGCAACAGGGGGCACTGGAAACACCATATATTTT.

V is TRBV7-8 and J is TRBJ2-5, with TRBD1 identical over 7 bases. The germline gives CDR1 SGHVS, CDR2 FQNEAQ. J gave up 2 bases and V 4 bases, and 4 bases lay outside the gene matches. This CDR3 has 14 amino acids. CDR3 residues: CASSSQGPQETQYF. The CDR3 nucleotides read TGTGCCAGCAGCTCACAGGGGCCTCAAGAGACCCAGTACTTC.

The rearrangement links TRBV6-5 to TRBJ1-1, with D hard to call. The V gene's germline CDR1 is MNHEY and CDR2 SVGAGI. This CDR3 has 14 amino acids. V dropped 7 bases and J dropped 5 bases, with 17 bases sitting between them. The CDR3 region is CASTGVELSTEAFF. CDR3 nucleotide sequence: TGTGCCAGCACCGGGGTCGAGTTGTCTACTGAAGCTTTCTTT.

The chain uses TRBV28 and TRBJ2-7; possible D gene TRBD1, 6 bases. This CDR3 contains 17 residues. V was shortened by 1 base and J by 0 bases, with 16 bases between the two germline ends. The germline V gene has CDR1 MDHEN and CDR2 SYDVKM. Written as DNA, the CDR3 is TGTGCCAGCAGTTTATACACGGGACACCCGAGCTCCTACGAGCAGTACTTC. Its translation is CASSLYTGHPSSYEQYF.

The chain is built from TRBV6-1 and TRBJ2-1; a weak D match, TRBD2 (5 bases). Trimming removed 3 bases from V and 9 bases from J, with 12 bases in between. The CDR3 has 13 amino acids. Germline V CDR1 and CDR2: MNHNS, SASEGT. In DNA, the CDR3 is TGTGCCAGCAGTGACAAAGGGAGAGGTGAGCAGTTCTTC. This codes for CASSDKGRGEQFF.

The chain carries TRBV6-6 and TRBJ1-4; tentatively, D is TRBD1 (6 bases). Germline V gene sequence: CDR1 MNHNY, CDR2 SVGAGI (reference sequence). The V and J ends lost 1 base and 7 bases respectively, with 10 bases between them. The CDR3 length is 14 residues. CDR3 protein: CASSYFGGSEKLFF. CDR3 sequence (DNA): TGTGCCAGCAGTTACTTTGGGGGCAGTGAAAAACTGTTTTTT.

The CDR3 loop reads CASSGVRGLTGFGIGQPQHF. CDR3 in DNA: TGTGCCAGCAGTGGTGTCAGAGGATTAACCGGGTTTGGGATAGGTCAGCCCCAGCATTTT. The gene calls are TRBV6-1 and TRBJ1-5; D unclear. This CDR3 contains 20 residues. V was trimmed by 4 bases and J by 6 bases, leaving 31 bases between them. CDR1 MNHNS and CDR2 SASEGT come from the germline V gene.

The chain uses TRBV3-1 (or the pseudogene TRBV3-2) and TRBJ2-1; D uncertain. Germline V gives CDR1 LGHDT, CDR2 YNNKEL (reference sequence). Trimming removed 0 bases at V and 4 bases at J, with 10 bases between. The CDR3 contains 15 residues. CDR3 bases: TGTGCCAGCAGCCAAGACACCGGTCTATACAATGAGCAGTTCTTC. Protein product: CASSQDTGLYNEQFF.

The J gene is TRBJ2-7, the V gene TRBV11-2; unclear D gene. This CDR3 comprises 15 residues. Trimming pared 0 bases from V and 0 bases from J, leaving 9 bases between. In germline, CDR1 is SGHAT, CDR2 FQNNGV. Written as DNA, the CDR3 is TGTGCCAGCAGCTTAGATCGAGGCAGCTCCTACGAGCAGTACTTC. Protein product: CASSLDRGSSYEQYF.

The rearrangement uses TRBV3-1 (or the pseudogene TRBV3-2) and TRBJ1-1; D is uncertain. The CDR3 length is 11 residues. V lost 0 bases to trimming and J lost 14 bases, with 10 bases between them. Germline V lookup: CDR1 LGHDT, CDR2 YNNKEL (reference sequence). The CDR3 DNA sequence: TGTGCCAGCAGCCAAGATTTAACCCCGTTCTTT. It yields the protein CASSQDLTPFF.

The chain carries TRBV6-5 and TRBJ2-1; D is unclear. This CDR3 contains 15 residues. The germline gives CDR1 MNHEY, CDR2 SVGAGI. V lost 4 bases and J 0 bases, leaving 10 bases between the germline ends. CDR3 protein: CASSFSHLSYNEQFF. Written as DNA, the CDR3 is TGTGCCAGCAGTTTCAGCCACCTCTCCTACAATGAGCAGTTCTTC.

The chain employs TRBV6-1 and TRBJ1-3; 7 bases line up with TRBD1. Germline V gene sequence: CDR1 MNHNS, CDR2 SASEGT. Trimming cost V 1 base and J 8 bases; bases outside gene matches: 8. This CDR3 has 15 amino acids. CDR3 bases: TGTGCCAGCAGTGAAGACTCCCAGGGGGGAGACACCATATATTTT. Translation: CASSEDSQGGDTIYF.

V and J are TRBV6-1 and TRBJ1-6; D not certain. CDR1 MNHNS and CDR2 SASEGT come from the germline V gene. There are 12 residues in the CDR3. Trimming took 2 bases from V and 9 from J, leaving 5 bases between them. The CDR3 loop is CASSELGSPLHF. The CDR3 nucleotides read TGTGCCAGCAGTGAACTCGGTTCACCCCTCCACTTT.

This clone was found once. The CDR3 bases are TGCGCCAGCAGCTTGGGATCACAGGGGAACACCGGGGAGCTGTTTTTT. Its translation is CASSLGSQGNTGELFF. The genes are TRBV5-1 and TRBJ2-2; D may be TRBD1 (6 bases). This CDR3 spans 16 amino acids. Germline V gene data show CDR1 as SGHRS and CDR2 as YFSETQ. The germline V and J ends were trimmed by 0 bases and 1 base, with 10 bases remaining between them.

V and J are TRBV6-5 and TRBJ1-1; 7 bases are shared with TRBD1. CDR3 length: 14 residues. The germline V gene has CDR1 MNHEY and CDR2 SVGAGI. V trimming: 6 bases; J trimming: 2 bases; junction bases outside the gene matches: 6. CDR3 nucleotides: TGTGCCAGCAGCCCGGACAGGTCAAACACTGAAGCTTTCTTT. This codes for CASSPDRSNTEAFF.

The rearrangement uses TRBV30 and TRBJ1-5; D possibly corresponds to TRBD1 (6 bases). The CDR3 has 14 residues. V was shortened by 0 bases and J by 7 bases, with 13 bases between the two germline ends. Germline loops: CDR1 GTSNPN, CDR2 SVGIG (reference sequence). The chain's CDR3 is CAWSVRGAGQPQHF. The CDR3 DNA reads TGTGCCTGGAGTGTACGGGGGGCCGGGCAGCCCCAGCATTTT.